The rows below give T cell receptor beta chains drawn from one sample of a study of cytomegalovirus exposure and HLA in healthy donors. Clones were sequenced by immunoSEQ multiplex PCR, and TCRdb holds only the in-frame ones, with some missing. The sample lists 100,000 to 150,000 clones, roughly nine tenths occurring once. Sequenced input: PBMCs. These receptors came from a woman aged 18-35 years in good health and CMV-seronegative. The CDR3 runs from the conserved cysteine through the conserved F or W. The D gene is left open where the match is weak. The listing skips clone size in some rows; elsewhere it reads once, few, many or a size class.

TRBV6-5,TRBJ2-7,.,TRBD2,CASSYGTSAYEQYF,TGTGCCAGCAGTTACGGGACTAGCGCCTACGAGCAGTACTTC
TRBV28,TRBJ1-2,.,.,CASSSSGQNYGYTF,TGTGCCAGCAGTTCGTCGGGACAAAACTATGGCTACACCTTC
TRBV11-2,TRBJ2-7,.,TRBD2,CASSPGGAGRQGQYF,TGTGCCAGCAGCCCCGGGGGAGCGGGGCGCCAGGGGCAGTACTTC
TRBV4-1,TRBJ2-7,.,TRBD2,CASSQVGIRGATSGSTYEQYF,TGCGCCAGCAGCCAAGTAGGGATCCGAGGGGCGACTAGCGGGAGTACGTACGAGCAGTACTTC
TRBV19,TRBJ1-1,.,TRBD1,CASSPTTGTALNTEAFF,TGTGCCAGTAGCCCTACGACCGGGACAGCACTGAACACTGAAGCTTTCTTT
TRBV5-5,TRBJ1-2,once,TRBD1,CATSRTGGSGYTF,TGTGCCACCTCTCGGACAGGGGGGTCTGGCTACACCTTC
TRBV28,TRBJ2-6,.,.,CASSPRLFAHTYSGANVLTF,TGTGCCAGCAGTCCCCGTCTTTTCGCCCATACCTACTCTGGGGCCAACGTCCTGACTTTC
TRBV6-1,TRBJ1-5,.,TRBD1,CASSERGTALYSNQPQHF,TGTGCCAGCAGTGAACGGGGGACAGCTCTTTATAGCAATCAGCCCCAGCATTTT
TRBV10-1,TRBJ2-2,.,.,CASSDHTANYTGELFF,TGCGCCAGCAGTGACCATACAGCAAACTACACCGGGGAGCTGTTTTTT
TRBV27,TRBJ2-1,.,TRBD2,CASSLFLAASSYNEQFF,TGTGCCAGCAGTTTATTCCTAGCGGCAAGCTCCTACAATGAGCAGTTCTTC
TRBV7-9,TRBJ1-5,once,.,CASSSSDSNYHQPQHF,TGTGCCAGCAGCTCCTCAGACAGCAACTACCATCAGCCCCAGCATTTT
TRBV19,TRBJ2-7,.,.,CASSSRAGGYEQYF,TGTGCCAGTAGTAGTAGGGCAGGGGGGTACGAGCAGTACTTC
TRBV28,TRBJ1-2,few,.,CASNRASGYTF,TGTGCCAGCAACAGGGCGTCTGGCTACACCTTC
TRBV13,TRBJ2-3,.,.,CASTLASRGDTQYF,TGTGCCAGCACCCTAGCGAGCCGGGGAGATACGCAGTATTTT
TRBV7-6,TRBJ2-3,.,TRBD2,CASSLVGLAGPGTDTQYF,TGTGCCAGCAGCTTAGTTGGTTTAGCGGGACCAGGCACAGATACGCAGTATTTT
TRBV27,TRBJ2-7,.,.,CASSGGGGDPYEQYF,TGTGCCAGCAGTGGAGGAGGGGGGGACCCCTACGAGCAGTACTTC
TRBV6-6,TRBJ1-2,.,.,CASSYREDGYTF,TGTGCCAGCAGTTACAGGGAGGATGGCTACACCTTC
TRBV12-5,TRBJ2-7,.,TRBD2,CASGSGLAGAYEQYF,TGTGCTAGTGGTTCGGGACTAGCGGGAGCATACGAGCAGTACTTC
TRBV30,TRBJ2-1,.,.,CAWSERREQFF,TGTGCCTGGAGTGAAAGGCGGGAGCAGTTCTTC
TRBV5-1,TRBJ2-3,once,.,CASSLVGQGIADTQYF,TGCGCCAGCAGCTTGGTAGGTCAGGGGATCGCAGATACGCAGTATTTT
TRBV7-9,TRBJ1-1,.,TRBD1,CASSSFPGQGNTEAFF,TGTGCCAGCAGCTCTTTCCCGGGACAGGGGAACACTGAAGCTTTCTTT
TRBV2,TRBJ1-3,.,.,CASSRMAGISGNTIYF,TGTGCCAGCAGCCGTATGGCGGGGATCTCTGGAAACACCATATATTTT
TRBV25-1,TRBJ1-2,few,TRBD1,CASSQMTGYGYTF,TGTGCCAGCAGTCAAATGACAGGGTATGGCTACACCTTC
TRBV10-2,TRBJ1-2,.,TRBD1,CASSTPSGQGPYYGYTF,TGCGCCAGCAGTACTCCATCGGGACAGGGACCATACTATGGCTACACCTTC
TRBV29-1,TRBJ2-7,.,TRBD1,CSVGDRANEQYF,TGCAGCGTTGGGGACAGGGCCAACGAGCAGTACTTC
TRBV2,TRBJ1-2,.,TRBD1,CASLPGGAYGGYTF,TGTGCCAGCCTGCCAGGGGGCGCGTATGGTGGCTACACCTTC
TRBV6-5,TRBJ2-7,once,TRBD1,CASRGTAISYEQYF,TGTGCCAGCAGGGGGACAGCAATCTCCTACGAGCAGTACTTC
TRBV11-3,TRBJ2-2,.,.,CASSPFFGRALDRAGELFF,TGTGCCAGCAGCCCCTTTTTCGGGAGGGCCCTCGACAGGGCCGGGGAGCTGTTTTTT
TRBV30,TRBJ2-1,.,.,CARRGLAEASYNEQFF,TGTGCCCGGAGGGGGCTAGCGGAGGCATCCTACAATGAGCAGTTCTTC
TRBV19,TRBJ1-3,.,.,CASSNRERGSGNTIYF,TGTGCCAGTAGTAACAGGGAGCGGGGCTCTGGAAACACCATATATTTT
TRBV28,TRBJ2-1,.,.,CASSIGDKYNEQFF,TGTGCCAGCAGTATCGGGGACAAATACAATGAGCAGTTCTTC
TRBV21-1,TRBJ2-7,.,.,CASSEYRQGRSYEQYF,TGTGCCAGCAGCGAATATCGACAGGGACGCTCCTACGAGCAGTACTTC
TRBV19,TRBJ1-2,once,TRBD1,CASSIVLTGAGYGYTF,TGTGCCAGTAGTATAGTTTTGACAGGGGCAGGCTATGGCTACACCTTC
TRBV5-6,TRBJ2-7,once,TRBD1,CASTDRDSYEQYF,TGTGCCAGCACGGACAGGGACTCCTACGAGCAGTACTTC
TRBV20-1,TRBJ2-1,.,TRBD2,CSASLATSQFF,TGCAGTGCTAGTCTGGCGACTAGCCAGTTCTTC
TRBV18,TRBJ2-5,.,TRBD1,CASSTGGPETQYF,TGTGCCAGCTCAACAGGGGGCCCAGAGACCCAGTACTTC
TRBV5-6,TRBJ2-4,.,.,CASSLFGSLAKNIQYF,TGTGCCAGCAGCTTGTTCGGGAGTTTAGCCAAAAACATTCAGTACTTC
TRBV7-2,TRBJ2-7,.,TRBD2,CASSALAGTGEQYF,TGTGCCAGCAGCGCCCTAGCGGGAACGGGCGAGCAGTACTTC
TRBV7-8,TRBJ2-7,once,TRBD1,CASSQGDRDGSEQYF,TGTGCCAGCAGCCAAGGGGACAGGGACGGGTCCGAGCAGTACTTC
TRBV18,TRBJ1-2,.,TRBD1,CASSPSDRVGYGYTF,TGTGCCAGCTCACCATCGGACAGGGTAGGGTATGGCTACACCTTC
TRBV7-9,TRBJ2-1,.,.,CASSSVRRVEYNEQFF,TGTGCCAGCAGCTCAGTACGGCGGGTTGAGTACAATGAGCAGTTCTTC
TRBV4-1,TRBJ2-1,.,.,CASRSGRPYEQFF,TGCGCCAGCAGGAGCGGAAGACCGTATGAGCAGTTCTTC
TRBV29-1,TRBJ1-1,.,TRBD1,CSASGTGAEAFF,TGCAGCGCCTCCGGGACAGGGGCGGAAGCTTTCTTT
TRBV13,TRBJ2-2,.,TRBD2,CASSLSGSGTGELFF,TGTGCCAGCAGCCTCAGCGGGAGCGGGACCGGGGAGCTGTTTTTT